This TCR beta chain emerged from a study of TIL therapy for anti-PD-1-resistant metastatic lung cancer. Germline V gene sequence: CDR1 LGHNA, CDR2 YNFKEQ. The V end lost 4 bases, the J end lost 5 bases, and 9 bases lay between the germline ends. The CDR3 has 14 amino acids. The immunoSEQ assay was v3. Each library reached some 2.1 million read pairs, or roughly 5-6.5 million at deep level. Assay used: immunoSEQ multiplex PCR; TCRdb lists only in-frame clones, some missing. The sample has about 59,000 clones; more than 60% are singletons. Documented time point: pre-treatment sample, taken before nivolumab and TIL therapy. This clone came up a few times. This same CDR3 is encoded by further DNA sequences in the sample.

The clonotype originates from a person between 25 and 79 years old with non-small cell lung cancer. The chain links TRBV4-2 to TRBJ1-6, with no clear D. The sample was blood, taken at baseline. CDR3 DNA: TGTGCCAGCAGCCGAGCGGCCGATAATTCACCCCTCCACTTT. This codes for CASSRAADNSPLHF.